This T cell receptor (beta chain) is drawn from a study of blood T cell repertoires in COVID-19. Across the study: Sites in the United States, Italy and Spain provided acute and convalescent COVID-19 samples. T cells, B-cell-depleted T cells, or PBMCs provided the cDNA or gDNA that served as material.

Methods used by the authors: Reference gene primer amplification gave estimated nucleated cell counts. Libraries were prepared by immunoSEQ multiplex PCR; TCRdb keeps only in-frame clonotypes and omits some of them. V, J and clone size reflect that table, while D and trimming were determined from the DNA. The repertoire includes some 66,000 clones, around 82% of them detected once, and approximately 6.6% sits in the top ten. This sequence originates from a man aged 55-75 years with acute or convalescent COVID-19. Specimen: peripheral blood.

Here the CDR3 reads CAWSVRQGARAHGYTF. The CDR3 DNA reads TGTGCCTGGAGTGTGCGACAGGGGGCGCGTGCCCATGGCTACACCTTC. The chain links TRBV30 to TRBJ1-2, with 10 bases lining up with TRBD1. The V segment lost 0 bases and the J segment 6 bases; nucleotides outside the gene matches: 10. This CDR3 has 16 amino acids. CDR1 is GTSNPN and CDR2 is SVGIG in the germline V gene (reference sequence).